These T cell receptor beta chains were read from a single sample in a study of post-analysis software for immune sequencing data. TCRdb processed the PCR reads anew with MiXCR; each CDR3 protein has one entry. The repertoire includes fewer than 900,000 distinct CDR3 sequences, about 43% of them detected once, and around 4.7% sits in the top ten. The specimen was blood. The receptors were gathered from a girl aged 10 to 17 with multiple sclerosis. Each CDR3 is given with its conserved first and last residue. The order of the fields is J gene, V gene, D gene, clone size, CDR3 protein, CDR3 DNA. The D gene is left open where the match is weak. Clone size is given for some rows only: seen once, a few or many times, or a class if the clone is expanded.

>TRBJ2-5|TRBV7-9|.|.
CASSFGGSPQETQYF
TGTGCCAGCAGCTTCGGAGGGTCCCCACAAGAGACCCAGTACTTC
>TRBJ2-1|TRBV6-5|.|.
CASKTASKAEQFF
TGTGCCAGCAAAACGGCATCGAAAGCTGAGCAGTTCTTC
>TRBJ2-7|TRBV20-1|.|.
CSAKGIRDYEQYF
TGCAGTGCTAAGGGGATTAGAGATTACGAGCAGTACTTC
>TRBJ2-5|TRBV4-1|.|few
CASSQEGLGQETQYF
TGCGCCAGCAGCCAAGAGGGATTGGGCCAAGAGACCCAGTACTTC
>TRBJ2-7|TRBV7-9|.|many
CASSLEWALGEQYF
TGTGCCAGCAGCTTAGAGTGGGCATTAGGCGAGCAGTACTTC
>TRBJ1-1|TRBV6-7|TRBD1|.
CASSYSDRVDTEAFF
TGTGCCAGCAGTTACTCCGACAGGGTCGACACTGAAGCTTTCTTT
>TRBJ2-7|TRBV20-1|TRBD1|few
CSAPFGTGGRSEQYF
TGCAGTGCTCCCTTCGGGACAGGGGGGAGGTCCGAGCAGTACTTC
>TRBJ1-6|TRBV7-9|.|.
CASSPVGLNSPLHF
TGTGCCAGCAGCCCGGTGGGCCTTAATTCACCCCTCCACTTT
>TRBJ2-7|TRBV27|.|few
CASSPNSGVGLDEQYF
TGTGCCAGCAGCCCCAACTCAGGGGTGGGCCTTGACGAGCAGTACTTC
>TRBJ2-5|TRBV7-2|.|.
CASSSLWGRETQYF
TGTGCCAGCAGCTCTCTCTGGGGAAGGGAGACCCAGTACTTC
>TRBJ1-1|TRBV29-1|.|.
CSVEVRESEAFF
TGCAGCGTTGAAGTCAGGGAGTCTGAAGCTTTCTTT
>TRBJ1-2|TRBV11-3|.|.
CASSLDQGGNYGYTF
TGTGCCAGCAGCTTAGATCAGGGTGGGAACTATGGCTACACCTTC
>TRBJ2-3|TRBV20-1|.|few
CSAPLLRLGTDTQYF
TGCAGTGCCCCCCTCTTACGTTTAGGCACAGATACGCAGTATTTT
>TRBJ2-1|TRBV25-1|.|.
CASSEYYEQFF
TGTGCCAGCAGTGAATACTACGAGCAGTTCTTC
>TRBJ2-7|TRBV15|.|.
CATSRADRLGEQYF
TGTGCCACCAGCAGAGCTGACAGGCTCGGGGAGCAGTACTTC
>TRBJ2-3|TRBV27|TRBD2|.
CASSSLAGETDTQYF
TGTGCCAGCAGTTCTCTAGCGGGAGAAACAGATACGCAGTATTTT
>TRBJ2-7|TRBV20-1|TRBD2|.
CSANGLAGEDRFEQYF
TGCAGTGCAAACGGACTAGCGGGAGAGGATAGGTTCGAGCAGTACTTC
>TRBJ2-4|TRBV12-3/TRBV12-4|TRBD2|.
CASSKTSGSNGNIQYF
TGTGCCAGCAGTAAAACTAGCGGGAGTAACGGAAACATTCAGTACTTC
>TRBJ1-2|TRBV20-1|.|few
CSAFSGQGYGYTF
TGCAGTGCCTTCTCCGGGCAGGGCTATGGCTACACCTTC
>TRBJ2-7|TRBV20-1|.|few
CSARLQGSSYEQYF
TGCAGTGCTAGGCTTCAGGGGAGCTCCTACGAGCAGTACTTC
>TRBJ2-3|TRBV3-1|.|.
CASSQPTDTQYF
TGTGCCAGCAGCCAACCTACAGATACGCAGTATTTT
>TRBJ2-6|TRBV29-1|.|.
CSVADPRRANVLTF
TGCAGCGTTGCCGATCCCAGAAGGGCCAACGTCCTGACTTTC
>TRBJ2-5|TRBV5-1|TRBD1|once
CASSSRGRAETQYF
TGCGCCAGCAGTTCCAGGGGGCGAGCGGAGACCCAGTACTTC
>TRBJ1-1|TRBV7-9|.|once
CGTTTVFSEAFF
TGTGGCACGACGACCGTCTTCTCTGAAGCTTTCTTT
>TRBJ2-1|TRBV28|.|.
CASSLRLDWQFF
TGTGCCAGCAGTTTGAGACTCGATTGGCAGTTCTTC
>TRBJ2-5|TRBV27|.|.
CASSLIYRGGTHQETQYF
TGTGCCAGCAGTTTAATTTACCGTGGCGGGACCCACCAAGAGACCCAGTACTTC
>TRBJ2-3|TRBV5-1|.|.
CASSSNREMDTQYF
TGCGCCAGCAGCTCAAACAGGGAGATGGATACGCAGTATTTT
>TRBJ1-1|TRBV12-3/TRBV12-4|TRBD1|.
CASSFGTDTEAFF
TGTGCCAGCAGTTTTGGGACAGACACTGAAGCTTTCTTT
>TRBJ1-2|TRBV28|.|few
CASSHRVGYTF
TGTGCCAGCAGTCACAGGGTGGGGTACACCTTC
>TRBJ2-7|TRBV7-2|.|.
CASSLARSTYEQYF
TGTGCCAGCAGCTTAGCGAGGAGTACCTACGAGCAGTACTTC
>TRBJ1-1|TRBV29-1|TRBD1|few
CSADTGVDTEAFF
TGCAGCGCCGATACAGGGGTGGACACTGAAGCTTTCTTT
>TRBJ2-1|TRBV25-1|TRBD2|.
CAGSEYFSGSPGNEQFF
TGTGCCGGCAGTGAATACTTTAGCGGGAGTCCCGGCAATGAGCAGTTCTTC
>TRBJ2-1|TRBV4-3|TRBD2|few
CASSPLPGGSYNEQFF
TGCGCCAGCAGCCCCCTCCCGGGAGGGTCCTACAATGAGCAGTTCTTC
>TRBJ2-7|TRBV12-3/TRBV12-4|.|.
CASSWPGPYEQYF
TGTGCCAGCAGTTGGCCGGGCCCCTACGAGCAGTACTTC
>TRBJ2-3|TRBV29-1|TRBD2|few
CSVERGWASGRVADTQYF
TGCAGCGTTGAGCGAGGTTGGGCTAGCGGGAGGGTCGCAGATACGCAGTATTTT
>TRBJ1-6|TRBV9|.|.
CASSLREGRSPLHF
TGTGCCAGCAGCTTGCGGGAAGGCCGTTCACCCCTCCACTTT
>TRBJ2-1|TRBV20-1|.|once
CSARDRGEYVTGEQFF
TGCAGTGCTAGAGATCGAGGGGAATACGTCACGGGTGAGCAGTTCTTC
>TRBJ1-2|TRBV7-2|.|few
CVSSLGVDGYTF
TGTGTCAGCAGCCTCGGAGTGGATGGCTACACCTTC
>TRBJ2-7|TRBV29-1|TRBD1|few
CSVEETGGYEQYF
TGCAGCGTTGAAGAGACAGGGGGCTACGAGCAGTACTTC
>TRBJ2-3|TRBV7-3|.|few
CASSPSAGTQYF
TGTGCCAGCAGCCCCTCTGCCGGTACGCAGTATTTT
>TRBJ2-7|TRBV29-1|TRBD2|.
CSVEDPGLEQEQYF
TGCAGCGTTGAAGATCCCGGACTAGAACAGGAGCAGTACTTC
>TRBJ2-3|TRBV3-1|.|.
CASSQLALTDTQYF
TGTGCCAGCAGCCAGCTAGCGCTGACAGATACGCAGTATTTT
>TRBJ2-3|TRBV27|TRBD2|.
CASSLVVTQGLAFDTQYF
TGTGCCAGCAGTTTAGTGGTCACGCAGGGACTAGCATTCGATACGCAGTATTTT
>TRBJ2-7|TRBV25-1|.|few
CASSVGGEQYF
TGTGCCAGCAGTGTGGGTGGGGAGCAGTACTTC
>TRBJ1-1|TRBV29-1|.|.
CSVEKGNTEAFF
TGCAGCGTTGAGAAGGGGAACACTGAAGCTTTCTTT
>TRBJ1-6|TRBV14|.|few
CASQGRENSPLHF
TGTGCCAGCCAAGGACGGGAGAATTCACCCCTCCACTTT
>TRBJ2-1|TRBV20-1|.|few
CSARDPRLYEQFF
TGCAGTGCTAGAGATCCCCGATTATATGAGCAGTTCTTC
>TRBJ2-2|TRBV28|TRBD2|.
CASSLGLAGGETGELFF
TGTGCCAGCAGCCTGGGACTAGCGGGAGGTGAAACCGGGGAGCTGTTTTTT
>TRBJ2-7|TRBV7-9|TRBD1|.
CASSDRGYNEQYF
TGTGCCAGCAGCGACAGGGGGTACAACGAGCAGTACTTC